The TCR beta chain described here comes from a study of blood T cell repertoires in COVID-19. Study in general: PBMCs, B-cell-depleted T cells, or T cells were the source of the cDNA or gDNA that made up the material.

As processed by the authors: Amplification of reference gene primers was used by the study to estimate nucleated cell counts. Method: immunoSEQ multiplex PCR; TCRdb's copy keeps in-frame clones and lacks some. V and J calls and clone size come straight from that table; D and trimming were deduced from the DNA. The sample carries under 350,000 clones, about 86% recorded once. The V gene end was trimmed by 1 base and the J gene end by 4 bases; junction bases not matched to a gene: 4. Germline loops: CDR1 LNHNV, CDR2 YYDKDF (reference sequence). The CDR3 sequence is 14 residues long. The cohort comprised adults aged about 18 to 90 years residing in under 30 US areas. Participants' reported clinical history set cohort assignment.

The source is a woman aged 40-49 years with acute COVID-19. The chain combines TRBV15 with TRBJ2-7; 7 bases agree with TRBD1. Sequencing was performed on PBMCs or T cells enriched from blood (not recorded which). CDR3 sequence: CATSRGDSGYEQYF. CDR3 DNA sequence: TGTGCCACCAGCAGAGGGGACAGTGGATACGAGCAGTACTTC.